This is a list of T cell receptor gamma chains from one sample in a study of gamma-delta chains in newborns, infants, children. TCRdb re-called the reads using CATT. The sample holds 860 or so gamma-chain clones, 55% to 60% seen once. Sequences were obtained from blood. These receptors were taken from a child who was a newborn, infant or young child, either healthy, febrile or measles-vaccinated (not recorded which). The CDR3 runs from the conserved cysteine through the conserved F or W. Clone size appears in some rows only: once, few, many, or a class for an expanded clone.

>15|TRGV9|TRGJP1|few
TGTGCCTTGTGGGAGGTGTTTACCACTGGTTGGTTCAAGATATTT
CALWEVFTTGWFKIF
>11|TRGV9|TRGJ1/TRGJ2|few
TGTGCCTTGTGGGAGGTGCGGAAGAAACTCTTT
CALWEVRKKLF
>16|TRGV9|TRGJP|.
TGTGCCTTGTGGGAACGCCAAGAGTTGGGCAAAAAAATCAAGGTATTT
CALWERQELGKKIKVF
>9|TRGV9|TRGJ1/TRGJ2|few
TGTGCCTTGTGGGAGGCCAAACTCTTT
CALWEAKLF
>11|TRGV8|TRGJ1/TRGJ2|few
TGTGCCACCTGGGATTATTATAAGAAACTCTTT
CATWDYYKKLF
>15|TRGV9|TRGJP|.
TGTGCCTTGTGGGAGGCAAGGTTGGGCAAAAAAATTAAGGTATTT
CALWEARLGKKIKVF
>13|TRGV2|TRGJ1/TRGJ2|few
TGTGCCACCTGGGACGGGCTTTATTATAAGAAACTCTTT
CATWDGLYYKKLF
>11|TRGV9|TRGJP1|.
TGTGCCTATACCACTGGTTGGTTCAAGATATTT
CAYTTGWFKIF
>12|TRGV2|TRGJP2|.
TGTGCCACCTGGGTTAGTGATTGGATCAAGACGTTT
CATWVSDWIKTF
>10|TRGV9|TRGJ1/TRGJ2|.
TGTGCCTCGAATTATTATAAGAAACTCTTT
CASNYYKKLF
>13|TRGV3|TRGJP2|few
TGTGCCACCTGGGACAGCAGTGATTGGATCAAGACGTTT
CATWDSSDWIKTF
>15|TRGV2|TRGJP2|.
TGTGCCACCTGGGACGGGCTTAGTAGTGATTGGATCAAGACGTTT
CATWDGLSSDWIKTF